This is a list of T cell receptor beta chains from one sample in a study of cytomegalovirus exposure and HLA in healthy donors. TCRdb's copy holds only in-frame clones and misses some; the assay was immunoSEQ multiplex PCR. This sample has 150,000 to 200,000 clones; about two thirds occur once, and the top ten carry more than 9%. The sample was PBMCs. The origin of the receptors is a man aged 30 to 45 in good health and CMV-seropositive. Both conserved end residues are part of each CDR3. The D gene is left open where the match is weak. Clone sizes are given selectively: once, few, many, or a class where the clone is expanded.

j_call,d_call,cdr3_length,v_call,clone_size,cdr3_aa,cdr3_nt
TRBJ1-1,NA,15,TRBV6-1,few,CASSATQGMNTEAFF,TGTGCCAGCAGTGCGACACAGGGCATGAACACTGAAGCTTTCTTT
TRBJ2-7,NA,16,TRBV4-2,once,CASSQDFAGSQYEQYF,TGTGCCAGCAGCCAAGATTTTGCGGGAAGTCAATACGAGCAGTACTTC
TRBJ1-5,NA,16,TRBV5-1,NA,CASSLGGGLGNQPQHF,TGCGCCAGCAGCTTGGGAGGAGGGCTTGGCAATCAGCCCCAGCATTTT
TRBJ1-5,TRBD1,13,TRBV10-3,NA,CAIGQGSNQPQHF,TGTGCCATTGGACAGGGAAGCAATCAGCCCCAGCATTTT
TRBJ2-2,TRBD2,17,TRBV28,NA,CASSSGASGRNTGELFF,TGTGCCAGCAGTTCAGGGGCTAGCGGGAGGAACACCGGGGAGCTGTTTTTT
TRBJ1-5,NA,15,TRBV2,NA,CASSEWHSANQPQHF,TGTGCCAGCAGTGAGTGGCATTCCGCTAATCAGCCCCAGCATTTT
TRBJ2-7,TRBD2,17,TRBV19,NA,CASSLISPLGGDYEQYF,TGTGCCAGTAGTCTGATTTCCCCTCTCGGGGGGGACTACGAGCAGTACTTC
TRBJ2-3,NA,14,TRBV7-2,once,CASSAQSSTDTQYF,TGTGCCAGCAGCGCCCAGTCATCCACAGATACGCAGTATTTT
TRBJ2-7,TRBD1,14,TRBV27,NA,CASSTGQGIYEQYF,TGTGCCAGCAGTACAGGACAGGGGATCTACGAGCAGTACTTC
TRBJ2-1,TRBD1,18,TRBV28,NA,CASRPDRVHLRTYNEQFF,TGTGCCAGCAGACCTGACAGGGTCCATTTGAGGACCTACAATGAGCAGTTCTTC
TRBJ2-7,TRBD2,13,TRBV30,once,CAWERDGSYEQYF,TGTGCCTGGGAGCGGGACGGCAGCTACGAGCAGTACTTC
TRBJ1-1,NA,13,TRBV7-3,NA,CASSSATGTEAFF,TGTGCCAGCAGCTCCGCCACCGGCACTGAAGCTTTCTTT
TRBJ2-5,TRBD1,15,TRBV6-1,few,CASSAGRGLSETQYF,TGTGCCAGCAGTGCCGGCAGGGGGCTTTCAGAGACCCAGTACTTC
TRBJ1-5,NA,13,TRBV7-3,NA,CASSPGVGQPQHF,TGTGCCAGCAGCCCAGGGGTCGGGCAGCCCCAGCATTTT
TRBJ1-5,TRBD1,15,TRBV6-5,NA,CASSGTGARNQPQHF,TGTGCCAGCAGTGGTACAGGGGCTCGCAATCAGCCCCAGCATTTT
TRBJ1-4,TRBD1,19,TRBV9,NA,CASSVDLGPWTGGNEKLFF,TGTGCCAGCAGCGTAGATTTAGGGCCTTGGACAGGGGGCAATGAAAAACTGTTTTTT
TRBJ1-2,NA,14,TRBV7-2,NA,CASSDSGLTGGYTF,TGTGCCAGCAGCGACTCGGGACTGACCGGCGGCTACACCTTC
TRBJ2-5,TRBD2,14,TRBV6-5,NA,CASSGLAGGETQYF,TGTGCCAGCAGTGGACTAGCGGGAGGAGAGACCCAGTACTTC
TRBJ1-1,NA,14,TRBV10-3,NA,CAISDPRVNTEAFF,TGTGCCATCAGTGACCCCAGGGTAAACACTGAAGCTTTCTTT
TRBJ1-1,NA,19,TRBV15,NA,CATSRGRSGGRGVDTEAFF,TGTGCCACCAGCAGAGGAAGGTCTGGTGGCCGGGGTGTCGACACTGAAGCTTTCTTT
TRBJ2-1,NA,13,TRBV6-6,NA,CASDLNVGNEQFF,TGTGCCAGCGATCTTAATGTCGGGAATGAGCAGTTCTTC
TRBJ2-7,NA,13,TRBV2,NA,CASSGQGGDEQYF,TGTGCCAGCAGTGGACAGGGAGGAGACGAGCAGTACTTC
TRBJ2-1,TRBD2,15,TRBV13,NA,CASSLGGGLYNEQFF,TGTGCCAGCAGCCTGGGCGGGGGGCTTTACAATGAGCAGTTCTTC
TRBJ2-7,NA,11,TRBV28,NA,CASSFSDEQYF,TGTGCCAGCAGTTTTAGCGACGAGCAGTACTTC
TRBJ2-7,TRBD2,13,TRBV19,NA,CASSWTSEYEQYF,TGTGCCAGTAGTTGGACTAGCGAGTACGAGCAGTACTTC
TRBJ1-2,TRBD1,13,TRBV28,NA,CASSSTGGEGYTF,TGTGCCAGCAGTTCAACAGGGGGTGAAGGCTACACCTTC
TRBJ1-5,TRBD1,14,TRBV19,NA,CASSTGQGNQPQHF,TGTGCCAGTAGTACGGGACAGGGGAATCAGCCCCAGCATTTT
TRBJ2-2,NA,13,TRBV28,NA,CASSLIIAGELFF,TGTGCCAGCAGTTTAATCATTGCCGGGGAGCTGTTTTTT
TRBJ2-7,NA,15,TRBV9,NA,CASSVSGDGAYEQYF,TGTGCCAGCAGCGTAAGCGGAGATGGGGCCTACGAGCAGTACTTC
TRBJ1-6,NA,15,TRBV6-1,few,CASSGQTGANSPLHF,TGTGCCAGCAGTGGTCAGACAGGAGCTAATTCACCCCTCCACTTT
TRBJ2-1,TRBD2,14,TRBV19,NA,CASAGTSLYNEQFF,TGTGCCAGTGCCGGGACTAGCCTATACAATGAGCAGTTCTTC
TRBJ1-2,NA,13,TRBV7-9,few,CASSTGGAGGYTF,TGTGCCAGCAGCACCGGGGGGGCGGGTGGCTACACCTTC
TRBJ2-1,NA,15,TRBV2,NA,CASTLGAGAINEQFF,TGTGCCAGCACCCTGGGGGCAGGGGCCATCAATGAGCAGTTCTTC
TRBJ2-3,NA,17,TRBV4-1,NA,CASSPQAAIYLTDTQYF,TGCGCCAGCAGCCCGCAAGCGGCAATCTACCTCACAGATACGCAGTATTTT
TRBJ1-4,NA,13,TRBV18,NA,CASSPPVAEKLFF,TGTGCCAGCTCACCACCCGTAGCGGAAAAACTGTTTTTT
TRBJ1-5,NA,14,TRBV4-1,NA,CASSYGQNNQPQHF,TGCGCCAGCAGCTATGGACAGAACAATCAGCCCCAGCATTTT
TRBJ2-1,TRBD1,13,TRBV2,few,CASWDRNYNEQFF,TGTGCCAGCTGGGACAGGAACTACAATGAGCAGTTCTTC
TRBJ1-2,NA,12,TRBV27,NA,CASSRGGAGYTF,TGTGCCAGCAGTCGAGGGGGGGCTGGCTACACCTTC
TRBJ2-7,NA,14,TRBV11-3,few,CASSYTVGGYEQYF,TGTGCCAGCAGCTATACTGTGGGGGGCTACGAGCAGTACTTC
TRBJ1-3,NA,16,TRBV5-1,NA,CASSLAGRVAGNTIYF,TGCGCCAGCAGCTTGGCCGGGCGGGTCGCTGGAAACACCATATATTTT
TRBJ2-1,TRBD2,16,TRBV2,NA,CASSGAGTSIASEQFF,TGTGCCAGCAGTGGAGCCGGGACTAGTATCGCGAGTGAGCAGTTCTTC
TRBJ1-1,TRBD1,14,TRBV5-1,NA,CATGTGESFTEAFF,TGCGCCACCGGGACAGGGGAGTCGTTCACTGAAGCTTTCTTT
TRBJ1-5,NA,19,TRBV21-1,NA,CASSKPPPRELYSNQPQHF,TGTGCCAGCAGCAAACCACCACCTCGAGAGCTTTATAGCAATCAGCCCCAGCATTTT
TRBJ2-7,TRBD2,16,TRBV7-9,NA,CASTPGLAASLDEQYF,TGTGCCAGCACGCCGGGACTAGCGGCTTCTTTGGACGAGCAGTACTTC
TRBJ1-2,NA,16,TRBV11-2,NA,CASSPTQGSPFYGYTF,TGTGCCAGCAGCCCAACCCAGGGGTCCCCCTTCTATGGCTACACCTTC